This T cell receptor (beta chain) was documented in a study of cytomegalovirus exposure and HLA in healthy donors. Overall study results and limits: One variant, a missense change in DCLRE1C, was linked in a later analysis to TCR beta V- and J-gene trimming. For most TCR beta V segments, an earlier analysis put the productive rate at about 87% or about 30% of the time. 87-base-pair reads could not separate some V segments, including TRBV6-2 and TRBV6-3.

Use of 60 Vbeta and 13 Jbeta primers characterized the PCR. Using immunoSEQ multiplex PCR, the repertoire was profiled, and TCRdb retains in-frame clones only, with some absent. The sample shows 100,000 to 150,000 clones, about 86% of them seen only once. Germline CDR1 and CDR2: LGHNA and YSLEER. The CDR3 spans 16 residues. The ends were cut back, 0 bases at V and 1 base at J, with 11 bases in the middle. A single count supports this clone. The antigen is not known. The gene calls are TRBV4-3 and TRBJ2-3, with TRBD2 as a possible D gene (6 bases). Sequencing was carried out using PBMCs. This TCR was sampled from a man aged 18 to 35 in good health and CMV-seronegative. CDR3 in DNA: TGCGCCAGCAGCCAAGATGGGCGGGGAGGCACAGATACGCAGTATTTT. Amino acids: CASSQDGRGGTDTQYF.